This T cell receptor (beta chain) was found in a study of cytomegalovirus exposure and HLA in healthy donors. Study conclusions and caveats: A later analysis found common viral pathogens apparently linked to several of the most significant clusters.

For this clone: As yet, its antigen is unknown.

The germline gives CDR1 MNHNY, CDR2 SVGAGI (reference sequence). V dropped 6 bases and J dropped 4 bases, with 15 bases sitting between them. The CDR3 covers 14 residues. The PCR made use of 60 Vbeta and 13 Jbeta primers. Some clones are missing from TCRdb's copy, which holds only in-frame ones; the method was immunoSEQ multiplex PCR. This table holds 200,000 or so clones, more than 65% found once. The rearrangement links TRBV6-6 to TRBJ1-2; D may be TRBD1 (5 bases). Sequencing was performed on PBMCs. This TCR was sampled from a woman aged 30 to 39 in good health and CMV-seropositive. The CDR3 nucleotides read TGTGCCAGCAGGGATATGACGGGACTCTATGGCTACACCTTC. Translation: CASRDMTGLYGYTF.